The sequence of this T cell receptor beta chain was determined in a study of regulatory T cells in long-lasting Graves disease. The study's findings and limits: The persistent group shared 2,741 public clonotypes, more than the approximately 970 shared by new patients.

Note on this clonotype: Antigen: not known.

Time point specified: persistent/refractory GD, antithyroid drugs over 5 years with positive TRAb. PBMCs provided the RNA from which the TCR library was made. Investigators prepared the TCR beta libraries by applying iRepertoire HTBI primers and Arm-PCR of CDR3 regions. TCRdb reprocessed the multiplex PCR reads via MiXCR and lists one record per CDR3 protein. Among fewer than 550,000 distinct CDR3 sequences listed, under 25% were seen once. V lost 5 bases and J lost 4, with 14 bases in between. Germline assignment: CDR1 MNHNS and CDR2 SASEGT. The CDR3 length is 14 residues. V is TRBV6-1 and J is TRBJ1-2, with D possibly being TRBD1 (5 bases). The TCR was taken from a female donor with Graves disease. This material consisted of peripheral blood mononuclear cells (PBMCs), taken when the disease was refractory, from a patient treated with antithyroid drugs. CDR3 residues: CASSTRDGVYGYTF. The CDR3 bases are TGTGCCAGCAGTACCCGGGACGGAGTCTATGGCTACACCTTC.